The next 20 T cell receptor beta chains were all read from a single sample in a study of blood T cell repertoires in COVID-19. Produced via immunoSEQ multiplex PCR; TCRdb's table is partial and in-frame only. The table lists 50,000 to 70,000 clones, 90% of them singletons, with around a tenth in the top ten. The sample was peripheral blood. The receptors stem from a woman aged 80 or over with active COVID-19.

The V call is TRBV10-3, the J call TRBJ1-6; D ambiguous. From germline, CDR1 is ENHRY and CDR2 SYGVKD. This CDR3 is built from 16 residues. The ends were cut back, 3 bases at V and 4 bases at J, with 13 bases in the middle. Here the CDR3 DNA reads TGTGCCATCAGTGACCCAAGGGAGTTTTATAATTCACCCCTCCACTTT. It specifies CAISDPREFYNSPLHF.

The V and J genes are TRBV27 and TRBJ2-1; 7 bases fit TRBD1. Germline V gene data show CDR1 as MNHEY and CDR2 as SMNVEV (reference sequence). The CDR3 totals 16 residues. Trimming at V came to 5 bases and at J to 3 bases, leaving 10 bases not matched to a gene. The CDR3 sequence: CASSPGTADLYNEQFF. CDR3 bases: TGTGCCAGCAGTCCCGGGACAGCCGACCTCTACAATGAGCAGTTCTTC.

V is TRBV7-9 and J is TRBJ2-4; D may be TRBD2 (6 bases). The CDR3 has 16 amino acids. Germline V gene lookup returns CDR1 SEHNR and CDR2 FQNEAQ (reference sequence). Deletions cut 5 bases from V and 5 bases from J, with 19 bases between. As DNA, the CDR3 is TGTGCCAGCAGCGCGGGATCCGGGACTCCTGAAAACATTCAGTACTTC. The encoded protein is CASSAGSGTPENIQYF.

The rearrangement links TRBV24-1 to TRBJ2-1, with TRBD2 matching 8 bases. CDR1 KGHDR and CDR2 SFDVKD come from the germline V gene. The ends lost 4 bases at V and 5 bases at J; junction bases unmatched: 15. This CDR3 has 18 amino acids. This CDR3 is CATSDPWSGGGANNEQFF. The CDR3 DNA reads TGTGCCACCAGTGACCCCTGGTCGGGGGGGGGCGCTAACAATGAGCAGTTCTTC.

CDR3 residues: CASSLAGTGGGETQYF. In DNA form, the CDR3 reads TGTGCCAGCAGCTTAGCTGGGACAGGGGGCGGAGAGACCCAGTACTTC. This rearrangement joins TRBV7-8 to TRBJ2-5, with 12 bases identical to TRBD1. V shed 0 bases and J 4 bases; nucleotides not matched to a gene: 3. CDR1 and CDR2 from the germline V gene are SGHVS and FQNEAQ. The CDR3 contains 16 residues. The variable domain in full, completed from reference TRBV7-8 and TRBJ2-5, reads GAGVSQSPRYKVAKRGQDVALRCDPISGHVSLFWYQQALGQGPEFLTYFQNEAQLDKSGLPSDRFFAERPEGSVSTLKIQRTQQEDSAVYLCASSLAGTGGGETQYFGPGTRLLVL.

The chain employs TRBV28 and TRBJ1-5; 8 bases map to TRBD1. CDR3 length: 15 residues. Germline V gene data show CDR1 as MDHEN and CDR2 as SYDVKM. The V gene end was trimmed by 5 bases and the J gene end by 3 bases; junction bases not matched to a gene: 6. CDR3 nucleotides: TGTGCCAGCAGTGCCCGGACAGGGTCCAATCAGCCCCAGCATTTT. It translates to CASSARTGSNQPQHF.

The rearrangement joins TRBV10-3 to TRBJ2-7; tentative D call: TRBD2 (5 bases). The V end was cut by 2 bases, the J end by 7 bases, with 24 bases between. The CDR3 covers 17 residues. Germline V CDR1 and CDR2: ENHRY, SYGVKD. The DNA for the CDR3 is TGTGCCATCAGTGAGCCAGTTGACTACCACCCACCCGGGGAGCAGTACTTC. Translated: CAISEPVDYHPPGEQYF.

J is TRBJ2-7 and V is TRBV3-1 (or the pseudogene TRBV3-2), with a weak D call TRBD1 (7 bases). Germline CDR1 reads LGHDT; CDR2 reads YNNKEL (reference sequence). The CDR3 extends over 16 amino acids. Trimming took off 5 bases at V and 3 bases at J, with 20 bases between the two ends. In nucleotides, the CDR3 is TGTGCCAGCAGCTTACAGGCGGGGACAGCCCGCTACGAGCAGTACTTC. This gives the protein CASSLQAGTARYEQYF.

This clone was detected once. This CDR3 is also generated by other DNA sequences in the sample. V is TRBV18 and J is TRBJ1-2, with TRBD1 identical over 8 bases. Trimming cost V 2 bases and J 1 base; bases outside gene matches: 3. Germline CDR1 is KGHSH and CDR2 is LQKENI. This CDR3 is 15 amino acids long. CDR3 region: CASSPRTGINYGYTF. In nucleotides, the CDR3 is TGTGCCAGCTCACCAAGGACAGGGATTAACTATGGCTACACCTTC.

V usage is TRBV6-5 and J usage is TRBJ1-3; no firm D call. V was shortened by 0 bases and J by 0 bases, with 9 bases between the two germline ends. CDR1 and CDR2 from the germline V gene are MNHEY and SVGAGI. The CDR3 runs to 16 residues. The CDR3 DNA reads TGTGCCAGCAGTTACTCACTTTACTCCTCTGGAAACACCATATATTTT. Translating it yields CASSYSLYSSGNTIYF.

This chain connects TRBV19 to TRBJ2-3; tentative D call: TRBD2 (5 bases). Germline CDR1 is LNHDA and CDR2 is SQIVND (reference sequence). Between the trimmed V and J ends, which lost 9 bases and 4 bases, there was a span of 20 bases. The CDR3 length is 15 residues. The CDR3 sequence is CASSGQDSWADTQYF. The CDR3 coding sequence is TGTGCCAGCAGTGGCCAGGACTCCTGGGCAGATACGCAGTATTTT.

The V gene is TRBV27, the J gene TRBJ2-1; 9 bases are a match to TRBD2. The J segment lost 5 bases and the V segment lost 4 bases, leaving 3 bases of the junction unmatched. This CDR3 comprises 14 residues. Germline-derived CDR1 and CDR2 are MNHEY and SMNVEV (reference sequence). CDR3 residues: CASSSAGGNNEQFF. CDR3 in DNA: TGTGCCAGCAGTTCAGCGGGAGGCAACAATGAGCAGTTCTTC.

The chain carries TRBV19 and TRBJ2-1; 12 bases line up with TRBD2. Germline values: CDR1 LNHDA, CDR2 SQIVND (reference sequence). This CDR3 contains 19 residues. The V and J ends lost 4 bases and 0 bases, in that order; junction bases with no gene match: 10. CDR3 residues: CASSTGGLAGVSSYNEQFF. The CDR3, as DNA: TGTGCCAGTAGTACCGGGGGACTAGCGGGTGTGAGCTCCTACAATGAGCAGTTCTTC.

This clone was detected only a few times. The chain uses TRBV3-1 (or the pseudogene TRBV3-2) and TRBJ1-6; TRBD1 is a possible D gene (6 bases). Trimming shortened V by 5 bases and J by 7 bases, and 18 bases separated the two germline ends. The germline gives CDR1 LGHDT, CDR2 YNNKEL (reference sequence). The CDR3 extends over 16 amino acids. The CDR3, as DNA: TGTGCCAGCAGCGAACCGGGACACGGGGGGAATTCACCCCTCCACTTT. As protein: CASSEPGHGGNSPLHF.

In regard to this clone: This CDR3 is also generated by other DNA sequences in the sample. The V gene is TRBV20-1, the J gene TRBJ2-7; D unclear. CDR1 is DFQATT, CDR2 SNEGSKA, per germline (reference sequence). The V end lost 3 bases, the J end lost 5 bases, and 8 bases lay between the germline ends. The CDR3 sequence is 11 residues long. The CDR3 nucleotides are TGCAGTGCTAGTAGTGGGCACGAGCAGTACGTC. As protein: CSASSGHEQYV.

The V gene is TRBV2, the J gene TRBJ2-1, with TRBD1 matching 7 bases. The length of the CDR3 is 14 residues. Germline loops: CDR1 SNHLY, CDR2 FYNNEI. V shed 3 bases and J 4 bases; nucleotides not matched to a gene: 3. CDR3 region: CASSDRDRYNEQFF. The CDR3 DNA reads TGTGCCAGCAGTGACCGGGACAGATACAATGAGCAGTTCTTC.

V and J are TRBV5-1 and TRBJ2-1, with 10 bases matching TRBD2. Trimming cost V 4 bases and J 7 bases; bases outside gene matches: 5. From germline, CDR1 is SGHRS and CDR2 YFSETQ. CDR3 length: 14 amino acids. Here the CDR3 reads CASSPGLASNEQFF. The CDR3 coding sequence is TGCGCCAGCAGCCCGGGACTAGCGAGTAATGAGCAGTTCTTC.

This clone was detected only once. The V call is TRBV18, the J call TRBJ2-2; 8 positions match TRBD2. The CDR3 has 17 residues. The V and J ends lost 2 bases and 0 bases, in that order; junction bases with no gene match: 5. Germline V CDR1 and CDR2: KGHSH, LQKENI. CDR3 in DNA: TGTGCCAGCTCACCAAGCGCCGGGGGGGCGAACACCGGGGAGCTGTTTTTT. Translating gives CASSPSAGGANTGELFF.

CDR3 coding DNA: TGTGCCAGCAGTAGGACTTCTTCTAACTATGGCTACACCTTC. The encoded protein is CASSRTSSNYGYTF. This chain links TRBV6-5 with TRBJ1-2; no reliable D call. The germline V gene has CDR1 MNHEY and CDR2 SVGAGI. The CDR3 sequence is 14 residues long. Trimming cost V 5 bases and J 0 bases, with 10 bases left between them.

The V call is TRBV18, the J call TRBJ2-5; 9 nucleotides agree with TRBD1. J lost 3 bases, V lost 2 bases, and 4 bases had no gene match. The CDR3 contains 15 residues. The germline V gene has CDR1 KGHSH and CDR2 LQKENI. The DNA of the CDR3 is TGTGCCAGCTCACCAAGGGGACAGGGTAAAGAGACCCAGTACTTC. Its protein product is CASSPRGQGKETQYF.